This T cell receptor beta chain was sequenced for a study of blood T cells in healthy people across ages. This clonotype was counted a few times. The second PCR ran about 6 to 11 cycles with a sample-barcoded 5' primer and J-beta primers. TCRdb re-called the 5' RACE reads with MiXCR, one entry per CDR3 protein. The sample consists of approximately 800,000 distinct CDR3 sequences, around half of them appearing once. The sequencing input was blood. The clonotype originates from an elderly man in good health.

The CDR3 bases are TGTGCCACCAGTGCGAGCGGAGTCTCCTACAATGAGCAGTTCTTC. It encodes CATSASGVSYNEQFF. The V gene is TRBV24-1, the J gene TRBJ2-1; D may be TRBD2 (5 bases). Trimming pared 5 bases from V and 0 bases from J, leaving 10 bases between. The CDR3 is made up of 15 amino acids. Per germline, CDR1 KGHDR and CDR2 SFDVKD.